This is a list of T cell receptor beta chains from one sample in a study of early T cells in non-severe SARS-CoV-2 infection. TCRdb recomputed calls from the 5' RACE reads with MiXCR, one row per CDR3 protein. Of tens of thousands of distinct CDR3 sequences in the sample, around 6.1% are singletons; the top ten hold around an eighth. The sequenced material came from whole blood. The receptors were sampled from an adult who was a healthcare worker with PCR-confirmed SARS-CoV-2 infection or an uninfected control (not recorded which). Each CDR3 is given with its conserved first and last residue. D genes are given only for firm matches. Clone size is stated in some rows and not others, as once, few, many or a class when expanded.

clone_size	v_call	d_call	j_call	cdr3_nt	cdr3_aa
many	TRBV9	.	TRBJ2-1	TGTGCCAGCAGCCCTGAAGGGAACGCCTACAATGAGCAGTTCTTC	CASSPEGNAYNEQFF
many	TRBV20-1	.	TRBJ2-6	TGCAGTGCCGCCCGCTCTGGGGCCAACGTCCTGACTTTC	CSAARSGANVLTF
many	TRBV18	.	TRBJ1-3	TGTGCCAGCTCACCCTCTTCCTCTGGAAACACCATATATTTT	CASSPSSSGNTIYF
many	TRBV19	.	TRBJ1-2	TGTGCCAGTAGTCCCCCTCGGACGGGCTATGGCTACACCTTC	CASSPPRTGYGYTF
.	TRBV5-6	TRBD2	TRBJ2-7	TGTGCCAGCAGCTTGGCCCCAGCGGGGATCTACGAGCAGTACTTC	CASSLAPAGIYEQYF
few	TRBV7-6	TRBD2	TRBJ2-1	TGTGCCAGCAGCTTAGGGTCGCGGGGGGGATCCCGTTACAATGAGCAGTTCTTC	CASSLGSRGGSRYNEQFF
few	TRBV5-1	TRBD2	TRBJ2-3	TGCGCCAGCAGCGCCCTTGGACTAGCGGGGGGCACAGATACGCAGTATTTT	CASSALGLAGGTDTQYF
.	TRBV27	TRBD1	TRBJ2-7	TGTGCCAGCAGTTTTCGGGCAGGGGGCCTATACGAGCAGTACTTC	CASSFRAGGLYEQYF
many	TRBV7-9	.	TRBJ2-1	TGTGCCAGCAGTCAATCGGTCAATGAGCAGTTCTTC	CASSQSVNEQFF
many	TRBV5-4	.	TRBJ2-7	TGTGCCAGCAACCACGAGGGCGTCGAGCAGTACTTC	CASNHEGVEQYF
many	TRBV6-5	TRBD1	TRBJ1-1	TGTGCCAGCGGGGGACAGGCGTTGAACACTGAAGCTTTCTTT	CASGGQALNTEAFF
many	TRBV7-9	.	TRBJ2-3	TGTGCCAGCAGCTCGGCACAGAAGTCAGGAGATACGCAGTATTTT	CASSSAQKSGDTQYF
many	TRBV20-1	TRBD1	TRBJ1-5	TGCAGTGCTACGGACAGGGGGCTTGGTCAGCCCCAGCATTTT	CSATDRGLGQPQHF
few	TRBV6-2/TRBV6-3	TRBD2	TRBJ2-1	TGTGCCAGCAGAAATAGCGGGGGGGCCCCGTCCAATGAGCAGTTCTTC	CASRNSGGAPSNEQFF
.	TRBV3-1	TRBD2	TRBJ2-7	TGTGCCAGCAGCCGCGGACTAGTAGTAGAGCAGTACTTC	CASSRGLVVEQYF
few	TRBV23-1	.	TRBJ2-7	TGCGCCAGCACCCGGGATAATGCGCCTTACGAGCAGTACTTC	CASTRDNAPYEQYF
.	TRBV6-1	.	TRBJ1-1	TGTGCCAGCAGCGCCTGGGGCACTGAAGCTTTCTTT	CASSAWGTEAFF